These 24 T cell receptor beta chains came from one sample sequenced in a study of PD-L1 blockade in urothelial cancer (dated by TCRdb to the late 2010s). The sample's time point label is to be understood as: peripheral blood 6 weeks after treatment start. Library construction relied on the immunoSEQ multiplex PCR assay. What TCRdb holds here is the immuneACCESS table cut down to in-frame rearrangements. Part of the clones is not present; checked against another copy, under half of the missing clones reflect an unresolved V gene, and the others are unexplained. Counted in this sample were around 100,000 clones; less than 95% of them appeared once. The ten biggest clones cover around 4% of the sample. Here the sequenced sample was PBMCs, taken around atezolizumab (anti-PD-L1) treatment. The receptors originated from a man aged 55 to 70 with urothelial cancer.

Turning to this clone: The junction and the germline gene differ at one end; a read error may be behind it. The chain uses TRBV27 and TRBJ1-1, with 9 bases lining up with TRBD1. This CDR3 is built from 15 residues. CDR1 is MNHEY, CDR2 SMNVEV, per germline (reference sequence). The CDR3 nucleotides read TGTGCCAGCAGACAACAGGGGGCGCGGAACGCTGAAGCTTTCTTT. Amino acid sequence: CASRQQGARNAEAFF.

The chain combines TRBV4-3 with TRBJ2-2; D is unresolved. V was trimmed by 4 bases and J by 2 bases, leaving 11 bases between them. Germline V gene lookup returns CDR1 LGHNA and CDR2 YSLEER. There are 15 residues in the CDR3. In DNA form, the CDR3 reads TGCGCCAGCAGCCCTGGGCAGGTCAACACCGGGGAGCTGTTTTTT. This translates into CASSPGQVNTGELFF.

This clone was found once. The chain has TRBV10-2 and TRBJ1-5; 11 bases are shared with TRBD1. In germline, CDR1 is WSHSY, CDR2 SAAADI. V dropped 6 bases and J dropped 2; count of bases not matched to a gene: 3. The CDR3 sequence is 15 residues long. The CDR3 DNA reads TGCGCCAGCAGGGGGACAGGGGGGGGCAATCAGCCCCAGCATTTT. It translates to CASRGTGGGNQPQHF.

The chain couples TRBV7-3 to TRBJ2-2; a weak D match, TRBD1 (5 bases). Trimming removed 0 bases from V and 4 bases from J, with 9 bases in between. Per the germline V gene, CDR1 is SGHTA and CDR2 is FQGTGA. The CDR3 length is 15 residues. The chain's CDR3 is CASSLTGVGTGELFF. The CDR3 nucleotides read TGTGCCAGCAGCTTAACAGGGGTCGGCACCGGGGAGCTGTTTTTT.

The CDR3 sequence: CASIRQGDYGYTF. In DNA, the CDR3 is TGTGCCAGCATCCGACAGGGGGACTATGGCTACACCTTC. V and J are TRBV6-5 and TRBJ1-2; 9 bases are a match to TRBD1. The germline V gene has CDR1 MNHEY and CDR2 SVGAGI. This CDR3 has 13 amino acids. V lost 7 bases, J lost 3 bases, and 3 bases stayed unmatched.

V gene TRBV7-2 combines with J gene TRBJ2-7; 7 bases are a match to TRBD1. V shed 5 bases, J shed 7 bases, and the junction held 11 bases outside the gene matches. The germline V gene encodes CDR1 SGHTA and CDR2 FQGNSA. The CDR3 has 14 residues. CDR3 in DNA: TGTGCCAGCAGCCCCGGGACAGAGTATGGAGAGCAGTACTTC. It is translated as CASSPGTEYGEQYF.

The V gene is TRBV20-1, the J gene TRBJ2-3; D unresolved. CDR1 is DFQATT and CDR2 is SNEGSKA in the germline V gene (reference sequence). The length of the CDR3 is 10 residues. Between the trimmed V and J ends, which lost 3 bases and 6 bases, there was a span of 4 bases. The DNA of the CDR3 is TGCAGTGCTAGTCGTGATACGCAGTATTTT. It translates to CSASRDTQYF.

V usage is TRBV13 and J usage is TRBJ2-7, with D perhaps TRBD1 (5 bases). The CDR3 runs 14 residues. The germline gives CDR1 PRHDT, CDR2 FYEKMQ (reference sequence). V was cut by 0 bases and J by 5 bases, with 11 bases left in between. The CDR3 loop reads CASSLGVRANEQYF. CDR3 nucleotide sequence: TGTGCCAGCAGCTTAGGCGTCAGGGCTAACGAGCAGTACTTC.

The chain links TRBV10-3 to TRBJ2-7; TRBD2 matches at 7 bases. Germline V CDR1 and CDR2: ENHRY, SYGVKD. The trim removed 3 bases at V and 2 bases at J, leaving 1 base unmatched. The CDR3 has 13 residues. The CDR3 bases are TGTGCCATCAGTGATGGGACTACCTACGAGCAGTACTTC. Its translation is CAISDGTTYEQYF.

In DNA, the CDR3 is TGTGCCAGCAGCTTACTAGCGGGGTACAATGAGCAGTTCTTC. This codes for CASSLLAGYNEQFF. V usage is TRBV7-2 and J usage is TRBJ2-1, with 9 bases matching TRBD2. After removal of 2 bases from V and 4 bases from J, the junction contained 0 bases not matched to a gene. Per the germline V gene, CDR1 is SGHTA and CDR2 is FQGNSA. The CDR3 is made up of 14 amino acids.

The chain recombines TRBV7-2 with TRBJ2-1, with a weak D call TRBD1 (6 bases). The V end was cut by 0 bases, the J end by 2 bases, with 8 bases between. CDR3 length: 15 residues. The germline V gene has CDR1 SGHTA and CDR2 FQGNSA. CDR3 region: CASSLAGTPYNEQFF. The CDR3 DNA reads as TGTGCCAGCAGCTTAGCCGGGACACCCTACAATGAGCAGTTCTTC. Full variable domain (remainder filled in from reference TRBV7-2 and TRBJ2-1): GAGVSQSPSNKVTEKGKDVELRCDPISGHTALYWYRQSLGQGLEFLIYFQGNSAPDKSGLPSDRFSAERTGGSVSTLTIQRTQQEDSAVYLCASSLAGTPYNEQFFGPGTRLTVL.

J is TRBJ1-2 and V is TRBV27, with TRBD1 matching 9 bases. The J segment lost 4 bases and the V segment lost 5 bases, leaving 5 bases of the junction unmatched. The CDR3 has 14 residues. Germline V gives CDR1 MNHEY, CDR2 SMNVEV (reference sequence). The CDR3 coding sequence is TGTGCCAGCAGTCCCACAGGGGGCAGCTATGGCTACACCTTC. It specifies CASSPTGGSYGYTF.

The chain carries TRBV30 and TRBJ1-1; weak D call: TRBD1 (6 bases). The ends were cut back, 7 bases at V and 1 base at J, with 13 bases in the middle. This CDR3 has 13 amino acids. In germline, CDR1 is GTSNPN, CDR2 SVGIG (reference sequence). The CDR3 sequence is CAFARGPNTEAFF. The CDR3 nucleotides read TGTGCCTTCGCCAGGGGACCGAACACTGAAGCTTTCTTT.

The chain couples TRBV5-1 to TRBJ1-1; possibly TRBD1 for D (5 bases). The CDR3 runs to 14 residues. Trimming removed 0 bases from V and 0 bases from J, with 6 bases in between. The germline V gene encodes CDR1 SGHRS and CDR2 YFSETQ. The CDR3: CASSLDRMNTEAFF. CDR3 in DNA: TGCGCCAGCAGCTTGGACAGGATGAACACTGAAGCTTTCTTT. The full variable domain, completed using reference TRBV5-1 and TRBJ1-1, is KAGVTQTPRYLIKTRGQQVTLSCSPISGHRSVSWYQQTPGQGLQFLFEYFSETQRNKGNFPGRFSGRQFSNSRSEMNVSTLELGDSALYLCASSLDRMNTEAFFGQGTRLTVV.

V usage is TRBV10-1 and J usage is TRBJ2-1, with TRBD1 identical over 8 bases. Germline V gene lookup returns CDR1 WNHNN and CDR2 SYGVQD (reference sequence). The junction had 29 bases not matched to a gene; V was cut back by 6 bases and J by 7 bases. The length of the CDR3 is 21 residues. The CDR3 region has the DNA TGCGCCAGCAGCGGGTCTTTGGCGGGATCTACTCCCTCCCAGGGGGCGAATGAGCAGTTCTTC. It yields the protein CASSGSLAGSTPSQGANEQFF.

The CDR3 bases are TGTGCCAGCAGCTTAGAGGGGTTCACTGAAGCTTTCTTT. This sequence encodes CASSLEGFTEAFF. V usage is TRBV7-9 and J usage is TRBJ1-1, with a weak D call TRBD1 (5 bases). The ends were cut back, 1 base at V and 4 bases at J, with 7 bases in the middle. The CDR3 is 13 residues long. Germline CDR1 reads SEHNR; CDR2 reads FQNEAQ (reference sequence).

This clone was counted a single time. This rearrangement joins TRBV4-3 to TRBJ2-5; no firm D call. V was trimmed by 0 bases and J by 8 bases, leaving 13 bases between them. Germline V gene data show CDR1 as LGHNA and CDR2 as YSLEER. The CDR3 spans 14 residues. The CDR3 reads CASSQDLVLTTQYF. Here the CDR3 DNA reads TGCGCCAGCAGCCAAGATCTTGTTCTAACTACCCAGTACTTC.

J is TRBJ1-1 and V is TRBV19; no clear D. V lost 7 bases and J lost 3, with 9 bases in between. Germline CDR1 and CDR2: LNHDA and SQIVND (reference sequence). This CDR3 has 12 amino acids. CDR3 sequence reads: CASKASYTEAFF. The CDR3 DNA is TGTGCCAGTAAGGCTAGTTACACTGAAGCTTTCTTT.

The rearrangement uses TRBV5-1 and TRBJ2-1, with 10 nucleotides matching TRBD2. Trimming removed 1 base from V and 6 bases from J; junction bases left unmatched: 7. The germline gives CDR1 SGHRS, CDR2 YFSETQ. This CDR3 comprises 16 residues. The CDR3 loop reads CASSLKAGGNGNEQFF. In DNA form, the CDR3 reads TGCGCCAGCAGCTTGAAAGCGGGAGGGAACGGCAATGAGCAGTTCTTC.

The chain combines TRBV7-3 with TRBJ2-3; a possible D gene is TRBD2 (6 bases). Germline CDR1 is SGHTA and CDR2 is FQGTGA. The CDR3 has 14 residues. The V end was cut by 2 bases, the J end by 3 bases, with 9 bases between. CDR3 DNA sequence: TGTGCCAGCAGCTTAGGAGGGAGAACAGATACGCAGTATTTT. This translates into CASSLGGRTDTQYF.

V usage is TRBV7-9 and J usage is TRBJ1-4; possibly TRBD1 for D (5 bases). The germline V gene has CDR1 SEHNR and CDR2 FQNEAQ (reference sequence). The CDR3 runs to 16 residues. Trimming pared 1 base from V and 8 bases from J, leaving 17 bases between. CDR3 amino acids: CASSLGGAGQREKLFF. The CDR3 DNA reads as TGTGCCAGCAGCTTAGGCGGGGCAGGCCAAAGAGAAAAACTGTTTTTT.

This sequence joins TRBV11-2 and TRBJ2-5; 14 nucleotides match TRBD2. Germline V lookup: CDR1 SGHAT, CDR2 FQNNGV. There are 17 residues in the CDR3. The V and J ends lost 5 bases and 7 bases, in that order; junction bases with no gene match: 12. CDR3 in DNA: TGTGCCAGCAGCCAAATGGGACTAGCGGGGGTCCCTCGGACCCAGTACTTC. The encoded protein is CASSQMGLAGVPRTQYF.

CDR3 nucleotides: TGTGCCAGCAGCAAGACAGGGTATGGAAACTACGAGCAGTACTTC. Its translation is CASSKTGYGNYEQYF. The V and J genes are TRBV25-1 and TRBJ2-7, with 7 bases fitting TRBD1. CDR3 length: 15 amino acids. The ends lost 6 bases at V and 3 bases at J; junction bases unmatched: 11. Looked up from germline, CDR1 is MGHDK and CDR2 is SYGVNS.

Comments on this clone: The same CDR3 is also encoded by other DNA sequences in this sample. This rearrangement joins TRBV19 to TRBJ2-3; 10 bases are shared with TRBD1. Germline V gene data show CDR1 as LNHDA and CDR2 as SQIVND (reference sequence). The ends lost 4 bases at V and 3 bases at J; junction bases unmatched: 1. The CDR3 is made up of 14 amino acids. The CDR3 loop is CASSRDRGTDTQYF. CDR3 DNA: TGTGCCAGTAGTAGGGACAGGGGAACAGATACGCAGTATTTT.